Presented here are 17 T cell receptor beta chains from one specimen sequenced in a study of blood T cell repertoires in COVID-19. Repertoires were generated with immunoSEQ multiplex PCR, while TCRdb's copy carries only in-frame clones and drops some. Of more than 100,000 clones in the sample, around three quarters were seen once. Sequences were obtained from peripheral blood. These receptor sequences come from a man between 60 and 75 years old with active or convalescent COVID-19.

This chain links TRBV5-5 with TRBJ1-5; D possibly corresponds to TRBD1 (5 bases). Germline V gives CDR1 SGHKS, CDR2 YYEKEE (reference sequence). With 4 bases removed from V and 0 bases from J, the gap between germline ends came to 20 bases. The CDR3 is 18 amino acids. The CDR3 DNA reads as TGTGCCAGCAGCCCAAGCGGGGCCACAATCTATAGCAATCAGCCCCAGCATTTT. This sequence encodes CASSPSGATIYSNQPQHF.

The chain carries TRBV7-3 and TRBJ1-2, with D possibly matching TRBD1 (6 bases). The germline V gene encodes CDR1 SGHTA and CDR2 FQGTGA. The CDR3 runs 15 residues. V shed 5 bases and J shed 0 bases, with 13 bases lying between them. For the CDR3, the DNA is TGTGCCAGCAGCCAAACCGGGACAACTAACTATGGCTACACCTTC. It encodes CASSQTGTTNYGYTF.

The chain couples TRBV20-1 to TRBJ2-3, with D perhaps TRBD2 (6 bases). The V gene's germline CDR1 is DFQATT and CDR2 SNEGSKA (reference sequence). Trimming stripped 3 bases from V and 1 base from J, with 11 bases between. CDR3 length: 14 residues. CDR3 amino acids: CSASSGLGTDTQYF. The CDR3 DNA reads as TGCAGTGCTAGTAGCGGACTCGGCACAGATACGCAGTATTTT.

This sequence joins TRBV21-1 and TRBJ1-5. TRBV21-1 is listed as a pseudogene. This CDR3 region has 17 residues. CDR3 coding DNA: TGTGCCAGCAGCAAATACGGGGCGGGAGGGAGAAATCAGCCCCAGCATTTT. Amino acid sequence: CASSKYGAGGRNQPQHF.

The chain has TRBV18 and TRBJ2-7, with 7 bases matching TRBD2. CDR3 length equals 13 residues. V gave up 5 bases and J gave up 1 base; unmatched junction bases: 2. The germline CDR1 and CDR2 sequences are KGHSH and LQKENI. The CDR3 loop reads CASSTSDSYEQYF. The CDR3 DNA reads TGTGCCAGCTCAACTAGCGATTCCTACGAGCAGTACTTC.

The rearrangement joins TRBV18 to TRBJ1-4; 7 bases align to TRBD1. This CDR3 has 13 amino acids. J lost 5 bases, V lost 8 bases, and 5 bases had no gene match. CDR1 is KGHSH, CDR2 LQKENI, per germline. The CDR3 spells CASQTGKNEKLFF. The CDR3 bases are TGTGCCAGCCAGACAGGGAAGAATGAAAAACTGTTTTTT.

The chain recombines TRBV9 with TRBJ2-2; 8 positions agree with TRBD1. The V gene's germline CDR1 is SGDLS and CDR2 YYNGEE. Germline trimming cut 3 bases from V and 6 bases from J; bases unmatched to any gene: 10. The CDR3 totals 16 residues. The CDR3 is CASSGKQGVDSGELFF. CDR3 in DNA: TGTGCCAGCAGCGGGAAACAGGGGGTGGATTCCGGGGAGCTGTTTTTT.

The V call is TRBV6-5, the J call TRBJ2-1, with a possible D match to TRBD2 (5 bases). CDR1 is MNHEY and CDR2 is SVGAGI in the germline V gene. The germline V and J ends were trimmed by 9 bases and 15 bases, with 27 bases remaining between them. This CDR3 contains 14 residues. Here the CDR3 reads CASFSSGGVAMAFF. The CDR3 nucleotides read TGTGCCAGTTTCTCTTCGGGTGGAGTAGCGATGGCGTTCTTC.

The chain is built from TRBV11-1 and TRBJ1-1; 7 bases are a match to TRBD1. Germline lookup yields CDR1 SGHAT and CDR2 FQDESV (reference sequence). The CDR3 length is 16 residues. V lost 5 bases and J lost 0; bases outside the gene matches: 9. This CDR3 reads CASSLAGGTVNTEAFF. The CDR3 DNA reads as TGTGCCAGCAGCCTCGCCGGCGGGACAGTGAACACTGAAGCTTTCTTT. The variable domain in full, with the rest retrieved from reference TRBV11-1 and TRBJ1-1, is EAEVAQSPRYKITEKSQAVAFWCDPISGHATLYWYRQILGQGPELLVQFQDESVVDDSQLPKDRFSAERLKGVDSTLKIQPAELGDSAMYLCASSLAGGTVNTEAFFGQGTRLTVV.

This clone was found a few times. This chain joins TRBV28 and TRBJ2-5; D is undetermined. Germline CDR1 is MDHEN and CDR2 is SYDVKM. There are 12 residues in the CDR3. V was clipped by 7 bases and J by 1 base, with 7 bases between them. Here the CDR3 DNA reads TGTGCCAGCAACCAGATCCAAGAGACCCAGTACTTC. Protein sequence: CASNQIQETQYF.

V is TRBV7-2 and J is TRBJ2-1; D perhaps matches TRBD2 (6 bases). In germline, CDR1 is SGHTA, CDR2 FQGNSA. With 6 bases removed from V and 9 bases from J, the gap between germline ends came to 12 bases. CDR3 size: 12 residues. CDR3 amino acids: CASRGLGGEQFF. For the CDR3, the DNA is TGTGCCAGCAGGGGACTGGGGGGTGAGCAGTTCTTC. Supplemented by reference TRBV7-2 and TRBJ2-1, the full variable domain reads GAGVSQSPSNKVTEKGKDVELRCDPISGHTALYWYRQSLGQGLEFLIYFQGNSAPDKSGLPSDRFSAERTGGSVSTLTIQRTQQEDSAVYLCASRGLGGEQFFGPGTRLTVL.

This sequence joins TRBV6-1 and TRBJ1-6; D is undetermined. V lost 2 bases and J 0 bases, leaving 8 bases between the germline ends. Germline lookup yields CDR1 MNHNS and CDR2 SASEGT. The CDR3 loop spans 16 amino acids. In DNA form, the CDR3 reads TGTGCCAGCAGTGAATATGGCAGCTCCTATAATTCACCCCTCCACTTT. It translates to CASSEYGSSYNSPLHF.

The J gene is TRBJ1-1, the V gene TRBV7-9; possible D gene TRBD1, 6 bases. Germline CDR1 reads SEHNR; CDR2 reads FQNEAQ (reference sequence). Trimming shortened V by 2 bases and J by 4 bases, and 11 bases separated the two germline ends. The CDR3 extends over 14 amino acids. CDR3 coding DNA: TGTGCCAGCAGCTTATCTGGGGGCGTCACTGAAGCTTTCTTT. Translation: CASSLSGGVTEAFF.

J is TRBJ2-1 and V is TRBV3-1 (or the pseudogene TRBV3-2), with TRBD1 matching 8 bases. Germline values: CDR1 LGHDT, CDR2 YNNKEL (reference sequence). This CDR3 is 15 amino acids long. V gave up 4 bases and J gave up 4 bases; unmatched junction bases: 6. The CDR3: CASSPRTGLYNEQFF. As DNA, the CDR3 is TGTGCCAGCAGCCCGCGGACAGGGCTATACAATGAGCAGTTCTTC.

This chain connects TRBV20-1 to TRBJ1-2; D is uncertain. Trimming removed 5 bases from V and 6 bases from J, with 10 bases in between. Per germline, CDR1 DFQATT and CDR2 SNEGSKA (reference sequence). This CDR3 has 11 amino acids. CDR3 residues: CSAEGDNGYTF. The CDR3 bases are TGCAGTGCTGAGGGAGACAATGGCTACACCTTC.

This clone was counted a few times. The gene calls are TRBV7-2 and TRBJ2-1; 8 bases match TRBD2. CDR1 and CDR2 (germline): SGHTA, FQGNSA. V lost 8 bases to trimming and J lost 0 bases; unmatched junction nucleotides: 15. The CDR3 is 18 residues long. CDR3 in amino acids: CASHRSGTLTFSYNEQFF. The CDR3 DNA reads TGTGCCAGCCACCGTAGCGGGACCCTTACCTTCTCCTACAATGAGCAGTTCTTC.

The chain links TRBV24-1 to TRBJ2-3; 9 bases are a match to TRBD1. The V and J ends lost 4 bases and 3 bases, in that order; junction bases with no gene match: 7. CDR1 and CDR2 from the germline V gene are KGHDR and SFDVKD. The CDR3 spans 16 residues. Here the CDR3 reads CATSEPQGAGTDTQYF. The CDR3 DNA sequence: TGTGCCACCAGTGAACCACAGGGGGCAGGAACAGATACGCAGTATTTT.